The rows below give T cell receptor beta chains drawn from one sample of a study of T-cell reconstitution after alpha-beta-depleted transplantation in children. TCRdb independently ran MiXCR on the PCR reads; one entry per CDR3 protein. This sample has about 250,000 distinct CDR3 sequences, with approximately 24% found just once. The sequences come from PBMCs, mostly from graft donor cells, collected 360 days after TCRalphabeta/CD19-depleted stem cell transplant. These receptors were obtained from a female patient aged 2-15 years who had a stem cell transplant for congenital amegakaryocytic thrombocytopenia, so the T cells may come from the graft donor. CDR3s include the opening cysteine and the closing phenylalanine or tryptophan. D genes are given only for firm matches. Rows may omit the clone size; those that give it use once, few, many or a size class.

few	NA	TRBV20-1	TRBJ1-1	CSATSDGYTEAFF	TGCAGTGCTACATCGGACGGATACACTGAAGCTTTCTTT
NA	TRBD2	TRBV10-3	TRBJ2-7	CAISDHSGTSGIYEQYF	TGTGCCATCAGTGACCATTCGGGGACTAGCGGGATTTACGAGCAGTACTTC
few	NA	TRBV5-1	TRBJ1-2	CASSFWVGTQKYGYTF	TGCGCCAGCAGCTTTTGGGTGGGCACCCAGAAGTATGGCTACACCTTC
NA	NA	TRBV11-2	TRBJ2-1	CASSPGELGEQFF	TGTGCCAGCAGCCCCGGGGAGTTAGGGGAGCAGTTCTTC
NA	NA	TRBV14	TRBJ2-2	CASSRRERGIGELFF	TGTGCCAGCAGCCGAAGGGAACGGGGGATCGGGGAGCTGTTTTTT
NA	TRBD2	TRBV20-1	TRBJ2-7	CSALGSGLDEQYF	TGCAGTGCTCTGGGTAGCGGGTTGGACGAGCAGTACTTC
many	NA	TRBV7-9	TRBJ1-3	CASSLAPGSSGNTIYF	TGTGCCAGCAGCTTAGCGCCAGGGAGCTCTGGAAACACCATATATTTT
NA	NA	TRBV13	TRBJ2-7	CASSYASLLNEQYF	TGTGCCAGCAGCTACGCCTCCCTCCTCAACGAGCAGTACTTC
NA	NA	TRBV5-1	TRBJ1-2	CASSFRTDYGYTF	TGCGCCAGCAGCTTTCGGACAGACTATGGCTACACCTTC
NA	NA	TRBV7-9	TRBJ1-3	CASSLGAVYHF	TGTGCCAGCAGCTTAGGGGCAGTATACCATTTT
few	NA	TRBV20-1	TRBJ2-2	CSATSGELFF	TGCAGTGCTACTTCGGGGGAGCTGTTTTTT
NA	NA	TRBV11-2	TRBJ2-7	CASSRRDGRYHEQYF	TGTGCCAGCAGCCGCCGGGACGGCCGTTATCACGAGCAGTACTTC
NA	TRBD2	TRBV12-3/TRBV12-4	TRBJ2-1	CASRLAGDPSYNEQFF	TGTGCCAGCAGACTAGCGGGGGACCCATCCTACAATGAGCAGTTCTTC
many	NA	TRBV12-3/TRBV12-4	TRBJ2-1	CASARYNEQFF	TGTGCCAGCGCCCGTTACAATGAGCAGTTCTTC